These 22 T cell receptor beta chains came from one sample sequenced in a study of T cell clonality in common variable immunodeficiency. Using immunoSEQ multiplex PCR, the repertoire was profiled, and TCRdb retains in-frame clones only, with some absent. The specimen has 35,000 to 50,000 clones, none found just once. The specimen sequenced was peripheral blood mononuclear cells. The receptors were gathered from a person aged 18 to 75 in good health.

This clone appeared a few times. The CDR3 is cut off 3 residues early in the read; its end comes from the germline J gene. V gene TRBV25-1 combines with J gene TRBJ1-4; tentatively, D is TRBD1 (5 bases). The CDR3 runs to 16 residues. The V end lost 5 bases, the J end lost 0 bases, and 13 bases lay between the germline ends. Germline values: CDR1 MGHDK, CDR2 SYGVNS. The CDR3 bases that were read are TGTGCCAGCAGTTTGGGGGGTCAGGCAACTAATGAAAAA. Amino acids: CASSLGGQATNEK. The complete CDR3 sequence is CASSLGGQATNEKLFF. Based on the CDR3 plus reference TRBV25-1 and TRBJ1-4, the full variable domain is EADIYQTPRYLVIGTGKKITLECSQTMGHDKMYWYQQDPGMELHLIHYSYGVNSTEKGDLSSESTVSRIRTEHFPLTLESARPSHTSQYLCASSLGGQATNEKLFFGSGTQLSVL.

This CDR3 is CSARRLAAHNEQFF. CDR3 bases read: TGCAGTGCTAGACGACTAGCGGCCCACAATGAG. This chain connects TRBV20-1 to TRBJ2-1; TRBD2 matches at 9 bases. With the read ending 3 residues before the CDR3 end, the germline J gene is used to fill in that end. The CDR3 consists of 14 residues. Germline V gene sequence: CDR1 DFQATT, CDR2 SNEGSKA (reference sequence). The V segment lost 2 bases and the J segment 5 bases; nucleotides outside the gene matches: 4.

The CDR3 loop reads CASSDSRLNSPLFF. CDR3 DNA, as far as it was read: TGTGCCAGCAGTGATTCGAGACTTAATTCACCG. The V gene is TRBV6-1, the J gene TRBJ2-2, with unresolved D. Read coverage stops 3 residues before the CDR3 terminus; the germline J gene supplies the remainder. Germline V CDR1 and CDR2: MNHNS, SASEGT. The length of the CDR3 is 14 residues.

This clone was counted many times. The read ends 3 residues before the CDR3 terminus; that terminus is restored from the germline J gene. V usage is TRBV19 and J usage is TRBJ2-1; 9 bases map to TRBD2. The length of the CDR3 is 15 residues. V was pared by 5 bases and J by 1 base, with 3 bases of the junction left unmatched. Germline V gene sequence: CDR1 LNHDA, CDR2 SQIVND (reference sequence). Partial CDR3 DNA: TGTGCCAGTAGTCAGACTAGCGGATCCTACAATGAG. Translating gives CASSQTSGSYNE. The entire CDR3 is CASSQTSGSYNEQFF.

With respect to this clone: The read is 3 residues too short to cover the CDR3 end, so that end is filled in from the germline J gene. V and J are TRBV5-1 and TRBJ2-1, with 8 bases identical to TRBD2. This CDR3 contains 16 residues. J gave up 5 bases and V 0 bases, and 7 bases lay outside the gene matches. CDR1 is SGHRS, CDR2 YFSETQ, per germline. CDR3 loop: CASSLVAGRIDNEQFF. CDR3 DNA, as far as it was read: TGCGCCAGCAGCTTGGTAGCGGGACGCATCGACAATGAG.

This clone showed up many times. The CDR3 is cut off 3 residues early in the read; its end comes from the germline J gene. The chain joins TRBV20-1 to TRBJ2-3; 9 bases are a match to TRBD2. The V gene's germline CDR1 is DFQATT and CDR2 SNEGSKA (reference sequence). The CDR3 runs 14 residues. This CDR3 is CSATGTSRVETQYF. The CDR3 DNA, read in part, is TGCAGTGCCACCGGGACTAGCCGAGTAGAGACG.

There are many counts of this clone. The CDR3 end falls 3 residues outside the read, so it is completed with the germline J gene. The chain couples TRBV7-2 to TRBJ2-5; TRBD1 might be the D (5 bases). This CDR3 region has 14 residues. V was clipped by 6 bases and J by 2 bases, with 13 bases between them. Per the germline V gene, CDR1 is SGHTA and CDR2 is FQGNSA. The DNA read from the CDR3 is TGTGCCAGCAGGGAGTCGGACATGCAAGAGACC. This codes for CASRESDMQET. The entire CDR3 protein reads CASRESDMQETQYF.

This clone has a count of ten or more. The CDR3 end lies 3 residues beyond the end of the read and is filled in from the germline J gene. This chain connects TRBV28 to TRBJ2-1, with 9 positions matching TRBD2. V shed 3 bases, J shed 3 bases, and the junction held 6 bases outside the gene matches. The CDR3 runs to 16 residues. Per germline, CDR1 MDHEN and CDR2 SYDVKM. The CDR3 region is CASSFGGRDYYNEQFF. The CDR3 DNA, read in part, is TGTGCCAGCAGTTTTGGCGGGAGGGACTACTACAATGAG. Full variable domain (remainder filled in from reference TRBV28 and TRBJ2-1): DVKVTQSSRYLVKRTGEKVFLECVQDMDHENMFWYRQDPGLGLRLIYFSYDVKMKEKGDIPEGYSVSREKKERFSLILESASTNQTSMYLCASSFGGRDYYNEQFFGPGTRLTVL.

This clone was recorded many times. From the germline J gene comes the end of the CDR3, since the read stops 3 residues before it. The chain combines TRBV5-1 with TRBJ1-2; perhaps TRBD1 as D (6 bases). Per the germline V gene, CDR1 is SGHRS and CDR2 is YFSETQ. Trimming pared 6 bases from V and 4 bases from J, leaving 19 bases between. There are 15 residues in the CDR3. The CDR3 is CASTPLSGGAYGYTF. CDR3 DNA (partial): TGCGCCAGCACGCCCCTCTCGGGGGGGGCCTATGGC.

This clone was observed at least ten times. The read halts 3 residues ahead of the CDR3 end, with the missing end drawn from the germline J gene. The V and J genes are TRBV7-2 and TRBJ2-1; 7 bases align to TRBD2. Germline CDR1 SGHTA, CDR2 FQGNSA. The V segment lost 0 bases and the J segment 7 bases; nucleotides outside the gene matches: 3. The CDR3 length is 14 residues. CDR3 DNA, as far as it was read: TGTGCCAGCAGCTTAGCCCGAGCGGGGAATGAG. It specifies CASSLARAGNE. The complete CDR3 sequence is CASSLARAGNEQFF.

In regard to this clone: The CDR3 end lies 3 residues beyond the end of the read and is filled in from the germline J gene. The V gene is TRBV6-1, the J gene TRBJ1-2; 10 bases match TRBD1. Looked up from germline, CDR1 is MNHNS and CDR2 is SASEGT. This CDR3 contains 13 residues. The covered CDR3 bases are TGTGCCAGCAGTGGACAGGGGGCGTACGAC. As protein: CASSGQGAYD. In full, the CDR3 reads CASSGQGAYDYTF.

Ten or more counts support this clone. The read is 3 residues too short to cover the CDR3 end, so that end is filled in from the germline J gene. The genes are TRBV5-1 and TRBJ2-6; perhaps TRBD1 as D (6 bases). The CDR3 is 17 amino acids. Germline loops: CDR1 SGHRS, CDR2 YFSETQ. Trimming took 4 bases from V and 0 from J, leaving 14 bases between them. CDR3 DNA (partial): TGCGCCAGCAGCGGATGGACGGGACACTCTGGGGCCAACGTC. The encoded protein is CASSGWTGHSGANV. The complete CDR3 reads CASSGWTGHSGANVLTF.

In its sample, this clone was seen many times. Sequencing ends 3 residues short of the CDR3 end; the germline J gene provides the rest. The genes are TRBV27 and TRBJ2-3, with 9 bases identical to TRBD2. This CDR3 has 16 amino acids. Trimming took 5 bases from V and 0 from J; bases not matched to a gene: 6. The V gene's germline CDR1 is MNHEY and CDR2 SMNVEV (reference sequence). The sequenced part of the CDR3 DNA is TGTGCCAGCAGTCCCGGACTAGCGCGGAGCACAGATACG. Translation gives CASSPGLARSTDT. The entire CDR3 protein is CASSPGLARSTDTQYF.

This clone occurred many times. The sequenced fragment ends 3 residues before the CDR3 boundary, so the rest is inferred from the germline J gene. This sequence joins TRBV6-2 or TRBV6-3 and TRBJ1-1; TRBD1 aligns across 12 bases. The germline gives CDR1 MNHEY, CDR2 SVGEGT. The CDR3 sequence is 14 residues long. The CDR3 spells CASSPAGTGGQAFF. The CDR3 bases that were read are TGTGCCAGCAGTCCCGCCGGGACAGGGGGCCAG.

This clone has at least ten counts. The CDR3 extends 3 residues past the end of the read, so its final part is completed from the germline J gene. The rearrangement joins TRBV7-6 to TRBJ2-1; 11 bases agree with TRBD2. Germline CDR1 and CDR2: SGHVS and FNYEAQ. CDR3 length: 15 amino acids. V was pared by 5 bases and J by 7 bases, with 7 bases of the junction left unmatched. CDR3 bases read: TGTGCCAGCAGCCCCACTAGCGGGAGCCGGAATGAG. Translating it yields CASSPTSGSRNE. The whole CDR3 sequence is CASSPTSGSRNEQFF.

A note on this clone: The observed sequence ends 3 residues before the CDR3 terminus, with the missing tail filled in from the germline J gene. The rearrangement uses TRBV11-2 and TRBJ1-1; D ambiguous. The V gene's germline CDR1 is SGHAT and CDR2 FQNNGV. The CDR3 totals 11 residues. Trimming stripped 6 bases from V and 7 bases from J, with 9 bases between. The sequenced part of the CDR3 DNA is TGTGCCAGCAGTCAACACTATGAA. Translating it yields CASSQHYE. The full CDR3 protein is CASSQHYEAFF. Full variable domain (missing parts from reference TRBV11-2 and TRBJ1-1): EAGVAQSPRYKIIEKRQSVAFWCNPISGHATLYWYQQILGQGPKLLIQFQNNGVVDDSQLPKDRFSAERLKGVDSTLKIQPAKLEDSAVYLCASSQHYEAFFGQGTRLTVV.

This clone was recorded at least ten times. With the read ending 3 residues before the CDR3 end, the germline J gene is used to fill in that end. The chain couples TRBV5-1 to TRBJ2-7, with TRBD1 identical over 11 bases. The CDR3 covers 14 residues. The germline V gene encodes CDR1 SGHRS and CDR2 YFSETQ. V shed 3 bases and J 5 bases; nucleotides not matched to a gene: 4. CDR3 DNA (partial): TGCGCCAGCAGCTCGGGACAGGGGGTCAACGAG. This encodes CASSSGQGVNE. The whole CDR3 reads CASSSGQGVNEQYF.

This clone was found many times. At one end the junction does not follow the germline gene, possibly because of a read error. The sequence runs out 3 residues before the end of the CDR3; the remainder is reconstructed from the germline J gene. The rearrangement uses TRBV20-1 and TRBJ2-2; D possibly corresponds to TRBD2 (6 bases). Germline V gene data show CDR1 as DFQATT and CDR2 as SNEGSKA (reference sequence). CDR3 length equals 14 residues. The CDR3 bases that were read are TGCAATGCTGAGGGACTGGCGAACACCGGGGAG. Protein: CNAEGLANTGE. The whole CDR3 reads CNAEGLANTGELFF.

About this clone: Given a much more abundant clone one base away, this may be a read error. The read gets to within 3 residues of the CDR3 end, and the germline J gene fills in the rest. Other DNA sequences from this sample encode an identical CDR3 as well. The chain links TRBV30 to TRBJ1-3, with 9 bases lining up with TRBD1. The germline V gene encodes CDR1 GTSNPN and CDR2 SVGIG (reference sequence). CDR3 size: 14 residues. CDR3 sequence: CAWSQGQGTNTIYF. The CDR3 DNA, read in part, is TGTGCCTGGAGTCAGGGACAGGGTACAAACACA.

This clone was counted many times. Read sequence stops 3 residues before the CDR3 end, and the germline J gene provides the missing end. The chain joins TRBV12-3 or TRBV12-4 to TRBJ2-7, with D maybe TRBD2 (6 bases). Deletions cut 3 bases from V and 3 bases from J, with 9 bases between. There are 13 residues in the CDR3. CDR3 sequence: CASSLAGLYEQYF. The CDR3 bases that were read are TGTGCCAGCAGTTTGGCGGGGCTCTACGAG.

A remark on this clone: Sequencing ends 3 residues short of the CDR3 end; the germline J gene provides the rest. The genes are TRBV20-1 and TRBJ2-5, with a tentative D call TRBD2 (5 bases). The CDR3 extends over 14 amino acids. V was cut by 5 bases and J by 5 bases, with 18 bases left in between. Germline-derived CDR1 and CDR2 are DFQATT and SNEGSKA (reference sequence). The CDR3 here is CSADLAQSGETQYF. CDR3 DNA (partial): TGCAGTGCTGACCTAGCTCAGTCCGGGGAGACC.

This clone was observed many times. The sequence runs out 3 residues before the end of the CDR3; the remainder is reconstructed from the germline J gene. The V call is TRBV7-9, the J call TRBJ2-7, with D tentatively TRBD1 or TRBD2 (5 bases each). The V gene lost 1 base and the J gene lost 6 bases, with 16 bases spanning the gap. This CDR3 spans 15 amino acids. Germline CDR1 reads SEHNR; CDR2 reads FQNEAQ (reference sequence). CDR3 region: CASSLDAPKRGEQYF. The part of the CDR3 DNA that was read is TGTGCCAGCAGCTTAGACGCACCCAAGAGGGGCGAG.